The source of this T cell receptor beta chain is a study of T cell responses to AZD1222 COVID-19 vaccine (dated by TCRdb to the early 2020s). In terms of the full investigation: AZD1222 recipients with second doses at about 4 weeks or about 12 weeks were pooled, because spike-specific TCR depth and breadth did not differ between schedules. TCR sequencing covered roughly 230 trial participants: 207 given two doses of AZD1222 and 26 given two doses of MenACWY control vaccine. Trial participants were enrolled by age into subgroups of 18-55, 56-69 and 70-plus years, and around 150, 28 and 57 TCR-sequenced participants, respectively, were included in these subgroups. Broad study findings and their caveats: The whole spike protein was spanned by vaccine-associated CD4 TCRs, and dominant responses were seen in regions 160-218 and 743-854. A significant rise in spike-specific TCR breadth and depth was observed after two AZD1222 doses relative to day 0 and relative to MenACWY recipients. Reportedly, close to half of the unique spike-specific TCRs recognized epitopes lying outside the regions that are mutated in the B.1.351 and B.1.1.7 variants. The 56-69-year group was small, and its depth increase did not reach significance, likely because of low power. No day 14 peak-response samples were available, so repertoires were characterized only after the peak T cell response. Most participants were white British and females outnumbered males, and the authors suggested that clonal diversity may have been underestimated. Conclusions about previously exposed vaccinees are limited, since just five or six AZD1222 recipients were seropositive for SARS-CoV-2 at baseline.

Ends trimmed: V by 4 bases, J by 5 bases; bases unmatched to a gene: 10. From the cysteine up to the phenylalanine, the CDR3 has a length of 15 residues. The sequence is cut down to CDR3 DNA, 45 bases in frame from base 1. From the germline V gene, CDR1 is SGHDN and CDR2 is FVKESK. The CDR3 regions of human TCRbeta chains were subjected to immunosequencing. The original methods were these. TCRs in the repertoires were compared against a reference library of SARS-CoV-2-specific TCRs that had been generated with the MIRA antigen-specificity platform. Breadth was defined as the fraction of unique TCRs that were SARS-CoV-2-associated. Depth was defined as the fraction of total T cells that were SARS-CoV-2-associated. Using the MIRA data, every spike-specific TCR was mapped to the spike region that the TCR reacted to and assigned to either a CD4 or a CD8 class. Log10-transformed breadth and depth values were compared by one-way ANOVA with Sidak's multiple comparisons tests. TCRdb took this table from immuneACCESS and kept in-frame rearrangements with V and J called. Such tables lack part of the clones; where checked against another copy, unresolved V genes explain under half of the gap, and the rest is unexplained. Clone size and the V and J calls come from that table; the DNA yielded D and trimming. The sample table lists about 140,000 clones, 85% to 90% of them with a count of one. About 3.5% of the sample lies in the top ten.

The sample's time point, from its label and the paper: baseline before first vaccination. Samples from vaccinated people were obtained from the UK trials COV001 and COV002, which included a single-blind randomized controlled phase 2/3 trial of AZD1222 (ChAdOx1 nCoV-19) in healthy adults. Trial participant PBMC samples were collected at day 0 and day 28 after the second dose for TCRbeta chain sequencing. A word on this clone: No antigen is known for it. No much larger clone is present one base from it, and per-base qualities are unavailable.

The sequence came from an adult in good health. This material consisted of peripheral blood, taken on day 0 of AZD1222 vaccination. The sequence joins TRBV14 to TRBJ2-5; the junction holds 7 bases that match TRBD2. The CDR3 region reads CASSPGGLLRETQYF. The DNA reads TGTGCCAGCAGCCCGGGGGGACTTCTTCGGGAGACCCAGTACTTC.